One and the same sample provided the 14 T cell receptor beta chains below, sequenced in a study of T cell responses to AZD1222 COVID-19 vaccine. This table comes from immunoSEQ multiplex PCR, and its TCRdb copy is limited to in-frame clones, with some not included. The table includes approximately 120,000 clones, approximately 87% detected once. The material was peripheral blood, obtained 28 days after the second AZD1222 dose. The origin of the receptors is an adult who received the AZD1222 COVID-19 vaccine.

The count of this clone is one. V and J are TRBV12-3 or TRBV12-4 and TRBJ2-1; D is ambiguous. CDR3 length equals 11 residues. The V gene lost 8 bases and the J gene lost 8 bases, with 10 bases spanning the gap. The CDR3 coding sequence is TGTGCCAGCGCAATAAACCATGAGCAGTTCTTC. It translates to CASAINHEQFF.

The gene calls are TRBV4-2 and TRBJ1-1; perhaps TRBD1 as D (6 bases). Per germline, CDR1 LGHNA and CDR2 YNFKEQ. The V end was cut by 3 bases, the J end by 1 base, with 12 bases between. This CDR3 is built from 15 residues. In nucleotides, the CDR3 is TGTGCCAGCAGCCATGCCGGGACACAGAACACTGAAGCTTTCTTT. This codes for CASSHAGTQNTEAFF.

The gene calls are TRBV21-1 and TRBJ1-3. TRBV21-1 is described as a pseudogene. This CDR3 is 17 amino acids long. This chain's CDR3 is CASSNLRDSGSGNTIYF. For the CDR3, the DNA is TGTGCCAGCAGCAACCTTCGGGACTCCGGCTCTGGAAACACCATATATTTT.

This chain links TRBV23-1 with TRBJ1-4; TRBD1 matches 10 bases. TRBV23-1 is annotated as an ORF whose role is uncertain. This CDR3 is built from 18 residues. J was trimmed by 0 bases and V by 4 bases; bases with no gene match: 8. CDR3 sequence (DNA): TGCGCCAGCAGTCTGGCAGGGACAGGGGTAGCAACTAATGAAAAACTGTTTTTT. Translated, it gives CASSLAGTGVATNEKLFF.

The chain couples TRBV3-1 (or the pseudogene TRBV3-2) to TRBJ2-5; no definite D call. Trimming removed 4 bases at V and 5 bases at J, with 5 bases between. CDR1 LGHDT and CDR2 YNNKEL come from the germline V gene (reference sequence). The length of the CDR3 is 11 residues. The CDR3 region is CASSLYETQYF. DNA for the CDR3: TGTGCCAGCAGCCTTTATGAGACCCAGTACTTC.

The chain has TRBV5-1 and TRBJ2-1, with D possibly matching TRBD1 (7 bases). V dropped 0 bases and J dropped 4 bases, with 11 bases sitting between them. This CDR3 has 15 amino acids. Germline V gene sequence: CDR1 SGHRS, CDR2 YFSETQ. The CDR3 loop is CASSLGAGGYNEQFF. Here the CDR3 DNA reads TGCGCCAGCAGCTTGGGCGCAGGGGGGTACAATGAGCAGTTCTTC.

This chain connects TRBV25-1 to TRBJ1-1, with D perhaps matching TRBD1 (6 bases). The CDR3 has 13 residues. Germline CDR1 MGHDK, CDR2 SYGVNS. Trimming pared 1 base from V and 9 bases from J, leaving 12 bases between. The CDR3, as DNA: TGTGCCAGCAGTGAATTGGGCAGGGGAAAAGCTTTCTTT. Its protein is CASSELGRGKAFF.

This clone was seen a handful of times. The chain couples TRBV15 to TRBJ2-1; maybe TRBD2 (5 bases). The ends were cut back, 0 bases at V and 7 bases at J, with 13 bases in the middle. The length of the CDR3 is 15 residues. The germline V gene encodes CDR1 LNHNV and CDR2 YYDKDF (reference sequence). CDR3: CATSRDKGTGNEQFF. CDR3 DNA sequence: TGTGCCACCAGCAGAGATAAAGGAACGGGGAATGAGCAGTTCTTC. Based on the CDR3 plus reference TRBV15 and TRBJ2-1, the full variable domain is DAMVIQNPRYQVTQFGKPVTLSCSQTLNHNVMYWYQQKSSQAPKLLFHYYDKDFNNEADTPDNFQSRRPNTSFCFLDIRSPGLGDTAMYLCATSRDKGTGNEQFFGPGTRLTVL.

Turning to this clone: At the DNA level, this CDR3 is encoded by other sequences in the same sample as well. The chain carries TRBV12-3 or TRBV12-4 and TRBJ1-5; D unresolved. CDR3 length: 13 residues. V was clipped by 0 bases and J by 4 bases, with 4 bases between them. The CDR3 reads CASSLAENQPQHF. The CDR3 DNA reads as TGTGCCAGCAGTTTAGCGGAGAATCAGCCCCAGCATTTT.

The chain joins TRBV9 to TRBJ1-2, with a weak D call TRBD1 (5 bases). The CDR3 runs 15 residues. The germline V gene has CDR1 SGDLS and CDR2 YYNGEE. Trimming took off 4 bases at V and 0 bases at J, with 13 bases between the two ends. CDR3 residues: CASSLGPETNYGYTF. Here the CDR3 DNA reads TGTGCCAGCAGCCTGGGACCGGAGACTAACTATGGCTACACCTTC.

The chain combines TRBV4-2 with TRBJ2-3; 7 bases are a match to TRBD2. CDR1 and CDR2 (germline): LGHNA, YNFKEQ. This CDR3 region has 15 residues. Trimming took 3 bases from V and 6 from J; bases not matched to a gene: 9. This chain's CDR3 is CASSHRGLEGDTQYF. In DNA form, the CDR3 reads TGTGCCAGCAGCCACCGTGGACTAGAGGGGGATACGCAGTATTTT.

This clone was observed once. J is TRBJ1-2 and V is TRBV11-2; 8 nucleotides line up with TRBD1. CDR1 is SGHAT, CDR2 FQNNGV, per germline. The V segment lost 5 bases and the J segment 4 bases; nucleotides outside the gene matches: 6. The CDR3 has 14 amino acids. The CDR3 region is CASSPRTGSYGYTF. The DNA of the CDR3 is TGTGCCAGCAGCCCGAGGACAGGGAGCTATGGCTACACCTTC.

The chain combines TRBV29-1 with TRBJ2-2; D uncertain. V was cut by 4 bases and J by 6 bases, with 18 bases left in between. CDR1 and CDR2 from the germline V gene are SQVTM and ANQGSEA. This CDR3 spans 15 amino acids. In nucleotides, the CDR3 is TGCAGCGTTGCTGTGGATCAAAGTTTTTCCGGGGAGCTGTTTTTT. This sequence encodes CSVAVDQSFSGELFF.

CDR3 DNA: TGTGCCAGCAGTTCGACGAAAGCTTCCTTGAGGTACGAGCAGTACTTC. It codes for CASSSTKASLRYEQYF. This chain joins TRBV6-2 or TRBV6-3 and TRBJ2-7, with D unresolved. The V and J ends lost 4 bases and 4 bases respectively, with 20 bases between them. Germline loops: CDR1 MNHEY, CDR2 SVGEGT. The CDR3 totals 16 residues.